This TCR beta chain was recorded in a study of a mutant IDH1 vaccine in newly diagnosed glioma. Turning to the study itself: Treated patients, averaging around 40 years, were around 62% male and about 40% female. Standard pretreatment was either radiotherapy, temozolomide, or, for most, radiochemotherapy with temozolomide.

Time point: baseline, week 1 (first vaccination visit). Treatment: pre-vaccination baseline after standard-of-care therapy. The repertoire was sequenced with immunoSEQ multiplex PCR; TCRdb's copy has only in-frame clones and lacks some. The data hold tens of thousands of clones, with 60% to 85% observed a single time. Germline assignment: CDR1 MNHNY and CDR2 SVGAGI (reference sequence). Deletions cut 4 bases from V and 4 bases from J, with 10 bases between. The length of the CDR3 is 13 residues. The chain has TRBV6-6 and TRBJ1-2, with a possible D match to TRBD1 (6 bases). This clonotype originated in a woman in her 40s with glioma. Sample: PBMCs, taken from a glioma patient treated with radiotherapy, temozolomide or both. The CDR3 sequence: CASSSEGVYGYTF. CDR3 coding DNA: TGTGCCAGCAGTTCAGAGGGGGTCTATGGCTACACCTTC.